The 7 T cell receptor beta chains below all came from one sample that was sequenced in a study of cytomegalovirus exposure and HLA in healthy donors. Both 60 Vbeta primers and 13 Jbeta primers went into the PCR. Method: immunoSEQ multiplex PCR; TCRdb's copy keeps in-frame clones and lacks some. This table holds 150,000 to 200,000 clones, roughly 77% found once. Material: PBMCs. The source of these receptors is a male donor in good health and CMV-seropositive.

The chain joins TRBV19 to TRBJ1-2; no firm D call. V shed 3 bases and J shed 8 bases, with 10 bases lying between them. This CDR3 comprises 12 residues. Germline V gene lookup returns CDR1 LNHDA and CDR2 SQIVND (reference sequence). The CDR3 loop is CASSIGIRGYTF. DNA of the CDR3: TGTGCCAGTAGTATTGGTATCCGGGGCTACACCTTC.

Written as DNA, the CDR3 is TGTGCCAGCAGCTTGGTGAATAGAGGGGGTGCGGGCTACACCTTC. It translates to CASSLVNRGGAGYTF. The rearrangement uses TRBV5-5 and TRBJ1-2; a possible D gene is TRBD1 (6 bases). V lost 0 bases and J lost 8, with 17 bases in between. The length of the CDR3 is 15 residues. CDR1 is SGHKS and CDR2 is YYEKEE in the germline V gene (reference sequence).

This rearrangement joins TRBV11-2 to TRBJ2-3, with TRBD2 matching over 7 bases. Germline V gene sequence: CDR1 SGHAT, CDR2 FQNNGV. CDR3 length equals 14 residues. Trimming at V came to 3 bases and at J to 1 base, leaving 1 base not matched to a gene. The CDR3, as DNA: TGTGCCAGCAGCTTTGGACTAGGCACAGATACGCAGTATTTT. It encodes CASSFGLGTDTQYF.

J is TRBJ2-1 and V is TRBV12-2; no check of the table's D call, TRBD1, against the DNA was made. TRBV12-2 is reported as a pseudogene. The CDR3 has 18 amino acids. CDR3 sequence reads: CASRLASRDSTSYNEQFF. CDR3 DNA: TGTGCAAGTCGCTTAGCTTCAAGGGACAGCACCTCCTACAATGAGCAGTTCTTC.

The chain carries TRBV5-1 and TRBJ1-4; TRBD1 aligns across 7 bases. This CDR3 is 14 amino acids long. Trimming took 6 bases from V and 8 from J; bases not matched to a gene: 10. CDR1 and CDR2 from the germline V gene are SGHRS and YFSETQ. CDR3 DNA sequence: TGCGCCAGCAAAGGGGCGACAGGGAGGGAAAAACTGTTTTTT. It encodes CASKGATGREKLFF.

The rearrangement joins TRBV7-2 to TRBJ1-4; 10 bases fit TRBD1. Germline V CDR1 and CDR2: SGHTA, FQGNSA. The CDR3 contains 15 residues. After removal of 5 bases from V and 5 bases from J, the junction contained 5 bases not matched to a gene. The CDR3 nucleotides read TGTGCCAGCAGCCCAGGGGGACAGGGGAATGAAAAACTGTTTTTT. It specifies CASSPGGQGNEKLFF.

V usage is TRBV29-1 and J usage is TRBJ1-1, with 10 bases fitting TRBD1. The CDR3 length is 15 residues. CDR1 is SQVTM, CDR2 ANQGSEA, per germline. J lost 4 bases, V lost 5 bases, and 10 bases had no gene match. Written as DNA, the CDR3 is TGCAGCGTTTGGACAGGGGGGTACCCAGGCACTGAAGCTTTCTTT. Translating it yields CSVWTGGYPGTEAFF.